Below, 12 T cell receptor beta chains from the same sample are listed, as sequenced in a study of blood T cell repertoires in COVID-19. Sequencing used immunoSEQ multiplex PCR; TCRdb keeps in-frame clones, though not all of them. The repertoire holds under 300,000 clones, with roughly 77% as singletons. The sequenced material came from peripheral blood. All receptors derive from a woman of 80 years or more with acute or convalescent COVID-19.

CDR3: CASSLVGRPGYEQFF. The CDR3 DNA sequence: TGTGCCAGCAGCTTGGTGGGGCGTCCGGGTTATGAGCAGTTCTTC. V usage is TRBV5-5 and J usage is TRBJ2-1; perhaps TRBD1 as D (5 bases). CDR3 length equals 15 residues. The V gene lost 0 bases and the J gene lost 8 bases, with 15 bases spanning the gap. Per germline, CDR1 SGHKS and CDR2 YYEKEE (reference sequence). The entire variable domain, with the rest obtained from reference TRBV5-5 and TRBJ2-1, is as follows: DAGVTQSPTHLIKTRGQQVTLRCSPISGHKSVSWYQQVLGQGPQFIFQYYEKEERGRGNFPDRFSARQFPNYSSELNVNALLLGDSALYLCASSLVGRPGYEQFFGPGTRLTVL.

Here the CDR3 reads CASSGFPKQGESSYEQYF. CDR3 in DNA: TGCGCCAGCAGTGGGTTCCCCAAACAGGGGGAGAGCTCCTACGAGCAGTACTTC. The chain couples TRBV10-1 to TRBJ2-7; 8 positions match TRBD1. Germline lookup yields CDR1 WNHNN and CDR2 SYGVQD (reference sequence). The CDR3 covers 18 residues. V gave up 4 bases and J gave up 0 bases; unmatched junction bases: 14.

The chain combines TRBV25-1 with TRBJ1-6; TRBD1 might be the D (6 bases). The V gene lost 3 bases and the J gene lost 7 bases, with 13 bases spanning the gap. The CDR3 sequence is 15 residues long. The germline gives CDR1 MGHDK, CDR2 SYGVNS. In DNA form, the CDR3 reads TGTGCCAGCAGTGATGTTGGACAGACCAATTCACCCCTCCACTTT. This gives the protein CASSDVGQTNSPLHF. The whole variable domain, filled in from reference TRBV25-1 and TRBJ1-6, reads EADIYQTPRYLVIGTGKKITLECSQTMGHDKMYWYQQDPGMELHLIHYSYGVNSTEKGDLSSESTVSRIRTEHFPLTLESARPSHTSQYLCASSDVGQTNSPLHFGNGTRLTVT.

The table lists this clone with a count of one. This sequence joins TRBV27 and TRBJ1-5; TRBD1 aligns across 7 bases. The CDR3 spans 17 residues. The germline V gene encodes CDR1 MNHEY and CDR2 SMNVEV (reference sequence). Trimming cost V 7 bases and J 4 bases; bases outside gene matches: 16. Here the CDR3 reads CASIPPPRGGRNQPQHF. CDR3 sequence (DNA): TGTGCCAGCATCCCCCCCCCTAGAGGGGGCCGAAATCAGCCCCAGCATTTT.

This clone showed up just once. This rearrangement joins TRBV19 to TRBJ2-3, with D uncertain. Germline CDR1 LNHDA, CDR2 SQIVND (reference sequence). V lost 5 bases and J 4 bases, leaving 4 bases between the germline ends. This CDR3 has 11 amino acids. The CDR3 protein is CASSEADTQYF. In DNA form, the CDR3 reads TGTGCCAGTAGTGAGGCAGATACGCAGTATTTT.

J is TRBJ1-3 and V is TRBV12-3 or TRBV12-4; D unclear. The CDR3 contains 12 residues. V lost 2 bases to trimming and J lost 5 bases, with 4 bases between them. CDR3 protein: CASSLNRNTIYF. CDR3 coding DNA: TGTGCCAGCAGTTTAAATAGAAACACCATATATTTT.

The V and J genes are TRBV7-2 and TRBJ2-5; the match to TRBD2 covers 7 bases. The CDR3 sequence is 13 residues long. The germline CDR1 and CDR2 sequences are SGHTA and FQGNSA. V shed 5 bases and J 5 bases; nucleotides not matched to a gene: 5. The CDR3 DNA is TGTGCCAGCAGCCGGGACTATAGTGAGACCCAGTACTTC. This codes for CASSRDYSETQYF.

This clone was counted a single time. The CDR3 sequence: CAWSEPRSRVYGYTF. The CDR3 nucleotides read TGTGCCTGGAGTGAGCCTCGAAGCAGGGTCTATGGCTACACCTTC. This sequence joins TRBV30 and TRBJ1-2; weak D call: TRBD1 (5 bases). The CDR3 extends over 15 amino acids. V shed 1 base and J shed 4 bases, with 16 bases lying between them. The germline V gene has CDR1 GTSNPN and CDR2 SVGIG (reference sequence).

This rearrangement joins TRBV7-9 to TRBJ2-5, with 9 positions matching TRBD2. This CDR3 is 15 amino acids long. Losses at the gene ends were 4 bases for V and 5 bases for J; bases not matched to a gene: 8. Germline V CDR1 and CDR2: SEHNR, FQNEAQ (reference sequence). CDR3: CASSWIGTSLETQYF. DNA of the CDR3: TGTGCCAGCAGCTGGATCGGGACTAGCTTGGAGACCCAGTACTTC.

This clone occurred a few times. The V gene is TRBV7-2, the J gene TRBJ1-1; possibly TRBD1 for D (5 bases). The CDR3 extends over 12 amino acids. CDR1 and CDR2 from the germline V gene are SGHTA and FQGNSA. V was pared by 5 bases and J by 5 bases, with 9 bases between. The CDR3 protein is CASSPGGTEAFF. The CDR3 nucleotides are TGTGCCAGCAGCCCGGGGGGGACTGAAGCTTTCTTT. Full variable domain (remainder filled in from reference TRBV7-2 and TRBJ1-1): GAGVSQSPSNKVTEKGKDVELRCDPISGHTALYWYRQSLGQGLEFLIYFQGNSAPDKSGLPSDRFSAERTGGSVSTLTIQRTQQEDSAVYLCASSPGGTEAFFGQGTRLTVV.

This chain links TRBV3-1 (or the pseudogene TRBV3-2) with TRBJ1-1; D possibly corresponds to TRBD1 (5 bases). This CDR3 spans 18 amino acids. The V gene's germline CDR1 is LGHDT and CDR2 YNNKEL (reference sequence). The ends were cut back, 6 bases at V and 0 bases at J, with 23 bases in the middle. The CDR3 protein is CASRTQTLTASMNTEAFF. Written as DNA, the CDR3 is TGTGCCAGCAGAACTCAAACTTTGACAGCCAGCATGAACACTGAAGCTTTCTTT.

The rearrangement links TRBV6-5 to TRBJ1-5, with D perhaps TRBD1 (5 bases). The V and J ends lost 6 bases and 1 base respectively, with 13 bases between them. This CDR3 comprises 15 residues. In germline, CDR1 is MNHEY, CDR2 SVGAGI. The chain's CDR3 is CASRGPRHSNQPQHF. DNA for the CDR3: TGTGCCAGCAGGGGGCCCCGTCACAGCAATCAGCCCCAGCATTTT.